Each of the 10 T cell receptor beta chains below was sequenced from the same sample in a study of PD-1 blockade in classical Hodgkin lymphoma. Noted time point: newly diagnosed, previously untreated cHL patient sample. The study purified CD4+ T cells from thawed PBMCs using magnetic negative selection. Libraries were prepared by immunoSEQ multiplex PCR; TCRdb keeps only in-frame clonotypes and omits some of them. The table has tens of thousands of clones, around 89% seen once; the top ten hold roughly 1.2%. The source material was CD4+ T cells from blood. The receptor set was obtained from a human donor with classical Hodgkin lymphoma.

The chain employs TRBV6-1 and TRBJ2-2, with 12 bases matching TRBD2. After removal of 8 bases from V and 7 bases from J, the junction contained 11 bases not matched to a gene. The CDR3 totals 16 residues. The germline gives CDR1 MNHNS, CDR2 SASEGT. CDR3 nucleotide sequence: TGTGCCAGCTGTGGACTAGCGGGAAGCTGGGGCGGGGAGCTGTTTTTT. Its protein is CASCGLAGSWGGELFF.

The chain joins TRBV20-1 to TRBJ1-4; D remains ambiguous. Germline CDR1 reads DFQATT; CDR2 reads SNEGSKA (reference sequence). V lost 4 bases and J lost 8, with 8 bases in between. The CDR3 spans 11 residues. In DNA, the CDR3 is TGCAGTGCTACCCCGGGGGAAAAACTGTTTTTT. Translating gives CSATPGEKLFF.

This sequence joins TRBV18 and TRBJ1-2, with D tentatively TRBD1 (6 bases). The germline CDR1 and CDR2 sequences are KGHSH and LQKENI. Trimming cost V 1 base and J 5 bases, with 14 bases left between them. This CDR3 is built from 15 residues. The CDR3 is CASSPLGQLSYGYTF. For the CDR3, the DNA is TGTGCCAGCTCACCACTCGGACAGCTTTCTTATGGCTACACCTTC. Filled out from reference TRBV18 and TRBJ1-2, the complete variable domain reads NAGVMQNPRHLVRRRGQEARLRCSPMKGHSHVYWYRQLPEEGLKFMVYLQKENIIDESGMPKERFSAEFPKEGPSILRIQQVVRGDSAAYFCASSPLGQLSYGYTFGSGTRLTVV.

This clone appeared a single time. The rearrangement joins TRBV7-2 to TRBJ2-7; the D is unclear. CDR3 size: 13 residues. CDR1 SGHTA and CDR2 FQGNSA come from the germline V gene. The V gene lost 1 base and the J gene lost 2 bases, with 6 bases spanning the gap. CDR3 residues: CASSLGAPYEQYF. CDR3 in DNA: TGTGCCAGCAGCTTAGGGGCCCCCTACGAGCAGTACTTC. Drawing the rest from reference TRBV7-2 and TRBJ2-7, the complete variable domain is GAGVSQSPSNKVTEKGKDVELRCDPISGHTALYWYRQSLGQGLEFLIYFQGNSAPDKSGLPSDRFSAERTGGSVSTLTIQRTQQEDSAVYLCASSLGAPYEQYFGPGTRLTVT.

This clone appeared once. The junction does not match germline at one end; this may be a read error. Written as DNA, the CDR3 is TGTGCCAGCAGCCTAACCCCCAAAGAGACCCAGTACTTC. Its translation is CASSLTPKETQYF. The chain links TRBV7-3 to TRBJ2-5; no clear D gene. The CDR3 length is 13 residues. From germline, CDR1 is SGHTA and CDR2 FQGTGA.

The chain recombines TRBV14 with TRBJ2-7, with D possibly matching TRBD2 (6 bases). CDR1 SGHDN and CDR2 FVKESK come from the germline V gene. The CDR3 totals 14 residues. V was cut by 0 bases and J by 3 bases, with 9 bases left in between. The CDR3 DNA reads TGTGCCAGCAGCCAAGATCCCGGGAGCTACGAGCAGTACTTC. Translating it yields CASSQDPGSYEQYF.

The chain is built from TRBV18 and TRBJ2-7, with 7 bases matching TRBD1. The CDR3 is made up of 14 amino acids. Losses at the gene ends were 4 bases for V and 0 bases for J; bases not matched to a gene: 3. In germline, CDR1 is KGHSH, CDR2 LQKENI. CDR3: CASSQTGRSYEQYV. The CDR3 DNA sequence: TGTGCCAGCTCACAGACAGGGCGCTCCTACGAGCAGTACGTC.

The rearrangement uses TRBV7-8 and TRBJ2-3; possible D gene TRBD2, 5 bases. V lost 7 bases, J lost 3 bases, and 8 bases lay in between. This CDR3 spans 12 amino acids. The germline V gene has CDR1 SGHVS and CDR2 FQNEAQ. CDR3 sequence (DNA): TGTGCCAGCACGGGGATAACAGATACGCAGTATTTT. It yields the protein CASTGITDTQYF.

This chain connects TRBV6-1 to TRBJ1-5, with D hard to call. V was pared by 3 bases and J by 11 bases, with 20 bases between. The CDR3 totals 15 residues. Germline CDR1 and CDR2: MNHNS and SASEGT. The DNA of the CDR3 is TGTGCCAGCAGTGACACAGTTAACCGGCCGCGGGCCCAGCATTTT. Protein product: CASSDTVNRPRAQHF.

The V and J genes are TRBV7-3 and TRBJ2-1, with TRBD2 matching 10 bases. The CDR3 spans 19 residues. Germline lookup yields CDR1 SGHTA and CDR2 FQGTGA. With 5 bases clipped from V and 0 bases from J, the junction kept 13 bases outside the gene matches. CDR3 DNA: TGTGCCAGCAGCCATCGGACTAGCGGAATAACTAGCTCCTACAATGAGCAGTTCTTC. Residues: CASSHRTSGITSSYNEQFF.